Below, 32 T cell receptor beta chains from the same sample are listed, as sequenced in a study of blood T cell repertoires in COVID-19. The method was immunoSEQ multiplex PCR; TCRdb's version includes in-frame clones alone and lacks a portion of them. The sample contains 500,000 or so clones, about 90% of which appear only once. What was sequenced was PBMCs or T cells enriched from blood (not recorded which). Receptors were obtained from a young woman who had recovered from COVID-19.

The V gene is TRBV5-1, the J gene TRBJ2-5; 12 bases fit TRBD2. The CDR3 has 18 amino acids. J gave up 5 bases and V 0 bases, and 11 bases lay outside the gene matches. Looked up from germline, CDR1 is SGHRS and CDR2 is YFSETQ. CDR3 nucleotides: TGCGCCAGCAGCTTGGGTACTAGCGGGGGGCCTAGGGAGGAGACCCAGTACTTC. Translated: CASSLGTSGGPREETQYF. The full variable domain, in which reference TRBV5-1 and TRBJ2-5 provide the parts outside the CDR3, is KAGVTQTPRYLIKTRGQQVTLSCSPISGHRSVSWYQQTPGQGLQFLFEYFSETQRNKGNFPGRFSGRQFSNSRSEMNVSTLELGDSALYLCASSLGTSGGPREETQYFGPGTRLLVL.

The chain has TRBV28 and TRBJ2-3, with a weak D call TRBD1 (7 bases). This CDR3 comprises 15 residues. V dropped 2 bases and J dropped 5 bases, with 14 bases sitting between them. Germline V CDR1 and CDR2: MDHEN, SYDVKM. The CDR3, as DNA: TGTGCCAGCAGTTTACAGGGGGGCCGGGGAGATACGCAGTATTTT. Translation: CASSLQGGRGDTQYF.

This clone was seen only once. The gene calls are TRBV10-3 and TRBJ2-7, with 7 bases matching TRBD1. V was pared by 2 bases and J by 2 bases, with 3 bases of the junction left unmatched. The CDR3 has 14 residues. Germline loops: CDR1 ENHRY, CDR2 SYGVKD. The CDR3 sequence is CAISEAGGAYEQYF. CDR3 DNA: TGTGCCATCAGTGAGGCAGGGGGAGCCTACGAGCAGTACTTC.

CDR3 nucleotides: TGTGCCAGCAGCTTAATGGGGGGGATTAACACTGAAGCTTTCTTT. Translating it yields CASSLMGGINTEAFF. This sequence joins TRBV11-2 and TRBJ1-1; TRBD1 might be the D (5 bases). Germline CDR1 SGHAT, CDR2 FQNNGV. V lost 2 bases and J 2 bases, leaving 12 bases between the germline ends. The CDR3 is 15 amino acids.

V is TRBV19 and J is TRBJ2-3; no definite D call. The ends were cut back, 3 bases at V and 3 bases at J, with 7 bases in the middle. Germline V gene sequence: CDR1 LNHDA, CDR2 SQIVND (reference sequence). This CDR3 has 13 residues. The CDR3 loop reads CASSMRRTDTQYF. DNA for the CDR3: TGTGCCAGTAGTATGAGAAGAACAGATACGCAGTATTTT.

V gene TRBV2 combines with J gene TRBJ1-2, with no clear D. Germline V CDR1 and CDR2: SNHLY, FYNNEI. The germline V and J ends were trimmed by 3 bases and 3 bases, with 8 bases remaining between them. There are 13 residues in the CDR3. CDR3 residues: CASSDRPHYGYTF. The CDR3 coding sequence is TGTGCCAGCAGTGACAGGCCACACTATGGCTACACCTTC.

The chain combines TRBV3-1 (or the pseudogene TRBV3-2) with TRBJ2-3; D gene uncertain. Per the germline V gene, CDR1 is LGHDT and CDR2 is YNNKEL (reference sequence). The ends were cut back, 0 bases at V and 2 bases at J, with 9 bases in the middle. The CDR3 extends over 15 amino acids. The CDR3 region is CASSQDGGNTDTQYF. The CDR3 DNA reads TGTGCCAGCAGCCAAGACGGTGGTAACACAGATACGCAGTATTTT.

This CDR3 is CASTPRGGRNTEAFF. CDR3 DNA sequence: TGTGCCAGCACCCCGCGGGGAGGCCGTAACACTGAAGCTTTCTTT. V and J are TRBV27 and TRBJ1-1; D gene unclear. V was clipped by 7 bases and J by 2 bases, with 17 bases between them. CDR3 size: 15 residues. CDR1 is MNHEY and CDR2 is SMNVEV in the germline V gene (reference sequence).

This clone was seen just once. The chain employs TRBV10-3 and TRBJ1-2; no clear D gene. CDR3 length: 13 amino acids. Trimming stripped 2 bases from V and 7 bases from J, with 11 bases between. CDR1 is ENHRY and CDR2 is SYGVKD in the germline V gene. The CDR3 coding sequence is TGTGCCATCAGTGAGGGGCAGGATGGTGGCTACACCTTC. Translated: CAISEGQDGGYTF.

The V and J genes are TRBV19 and TRBJ2-7; perhaps TRBD1 as D (6 bases). The CDR3 is 13 amino acids. Trimming removed 8 bases at V and 1 base at J, with 12 bases between. CDR1 is LNHDA and CDR2 is SQIVND in the germline V gene (reference sequence). The CDR3 spells CASGTSYSYEQYF. CDR3 nucleotide sequence: TGTGCCAGTGGGACATCCTATTCCTACGAGCAGTACTTC.

This clone was seen only once. The rearrangement uses TRBV5-1 and TRBJ1-1; 8 nucleotides agree with TRBD1. J was trimmed by 3 bases and V by 8 bases; bases with no gene match: 3. Germline-derived CDR1 and CDR2 are SGHRS and YFSETQ. This CDR3 is built from 12 residues. The CDR3 DNA sequence: TGCGCCAGTGGGACAGGCGACACTGAAGCTTTCTTT. Translation gives CASGTGDTEAFF.

V is TRBV5-1 and J is TRBJ2-1, with D perhaps matching TRBD1 (6 bases). With 2 bases removed from V and 2 bases from J, the gap between germline ends came to 11 bases. In germline, CDR1 is SGHRS, CDR2 YFSETQ. CDR3 size: 15 residues. The CDR3 region is CASSLQGGAYNEQFF. DNA for the CDR3: TGCGCCAGCAGCTTACAGGGTGGAGCCTACAATGAGCAGTTCTTC.

J is TRBJ1-5 and V is TRBV5-6, with D possibly matching TRBD1 (5 bases). The CDR3 is made up of 15 amino acids. In germline, CDR1 is SGHDT, CDR2 YYEEEE. With 0 bases removed from V and 3 bases from J, the gap between germline ends came to 10 bases. In nucleotides, the CDR3 is TGTGCCAGCAGCTTGGCCGGGGGGATCAATCAGCCCCAGCATTTT. Translated, it gives CASSLAGGINQPQHF.

In this sample, this clone turned up once. V is TRBV5-1 and J is TRBJ1-2; possibly TRBD1 for D (5 bases). Trimming removed 7 bases at V and 2 bases at J, with 12 bases between. This CDR3 has 13 amino acids. Per germline, CDR1 SGHRS and CDR2 YFSETQ. DNA of the CDR3: TGCGCCAGCGGCTCGGGGGGGAACTATGGCTACACCTTC. Its protein product is CASGSGGNYGYTF.

The rearrangement joins TRBV1 to TRBJ2-2; the D call in the table, TRBD2, was not verified against the DNA. TRBV1 is a listed pseudogene. CDR3 size: 17 residues. CDR3 in amino acids: CTSSQDGDGGSTGELFF. CDR3 sequence (DNA): TGCACCAGCAGCCAAGATGGAGACGGGGGGAGCACCGGGGAGCTGTTTTTT.

The rearrangement joins TRBV7-2 to TRBJ2-3; 8 nucleotides line up with TRBD2. Germline V gene sequence: CDR1 SGHTA, CDR2 FQGNSA. V lost 1 base, J lost 4 bases, and 10 bases stayed unmatched. CDR3 length: 17 amino acids. The CDR3 bases are TGTGCCAGCAGCTTAGAATGGACGGGGGGGCCCCCAGATACGCAGTATTTT. Amino acids: CASSLEWTGGPPDTQYF.

V is TRBV19 and J is TRBJ1-5; a weak D match, TRBD1 (5 bases). This CDR3 region has 19 residues. The V end was cut by 0 bases, the J end by 0 bases, with 18 bases between. Germline V gene data show CDR1 as LNHDA and CDR2 as SQIVND (reference sequence). For the CDR3, the DNA is TGTGCCAGTAGTATAGACCCGGCGGACATTGGATATAGCAATCAGCCCCAGCATTTT. Its translation: CASSIDPADIGYSNQPQHF. The entire variable domain, with the rest obtained from reference TRBV19 and TRBJ1-5, is as follows: DGGITQSPKYLFRKEGQNVTLSCEQNLNHDAMYWYRQDPGQGLRLIYYSQIVNDFQKGDIAEGYSVSREKKESFPLTVTSAQKNPTAFYLCASSIDPADIGYSNQPQHFGDGTRLSIL.

V gene TRBV5-4 combines with J gene TRBJ1-4; no reliable D call. Trimming removed 4 bases at V and 3 bases at J, with 7 bases between. CDR3 length: 13 residues. Germline loops: CDR1 SGHNT, CDR2 YYREEE (reference sequence). CDR3 protein: CASSNRANEKLFF. Written as DNA, the CDR3 is TGTGCCAGCAGCAACCGGGCTAATGAAAAACTGTTTTTT. Drawing the rest from reference TRBV5-4 and TRBJ1-4, the complete variable domain is ETGVTQSPTHLIKTRGQQVTLRCSSQSGHNTVSWYQQALGQGPQFIFQYYREEENGRGNFPPRFSGLQFPNYSSELNVNALELDDSALYLCASSNRANEKLFFGSGTQLSVL.

The table lists this clone with a few counts. DNA of the CDR3: TGCGCCAGCAGCTCGCAAGAGGGAGGGACTGAAGCTTTCTTT. It specifies CASSSQEGGTEAFF. The chain carries TRBV5-1 and TRBJ1-1; D is ambiguous. Germline V gene lookup returns CDR1 SGHRS and CDR2 YFSETQ. The CDR3 has 14 amino acids. Trimming cost V 3 bases and J 5 bases, with 14 bases left between them. Filled out from reference TRBV5-1 and TRBJ1-1, the complete variable domain reads KAGVTQTPRYLIKTRGQQVTLSCSPISGHRSVSWYQQTPGQGLQFLFEYFSETQRNKGNFPGRFSGRQFSNSRSEMNVSTLELGDSALYLCASSSQEGGTEAFFGQGTRLTVV.

The V and J genes are TRBV12-5 and TRBJ1-5; no firm D call. Germline V gene data show CDR1 as LGHNT and CDR2 as FRNRAP. Trimming took off 6 bases at V and 0 bases at J, with 9 bases between the two ends. The CDR3 totals 14 residues. The CDR3 region has the DNA TGTGCTAGTGGACCGGGGTTTAGCAATCAGCCCCAGCATTTT. Its translation: CASGPGFSNQPQHF.

J is TRBJ2-7 and V is TRBV6-6; 9 bases match TRBD2. V was pared by 0 bases and J by 4 bases, with 4 bases of the junction left unmatched. CDR1 is MNHNY, CDR2 SVGAGI, per germline (reference sequence). This CDR3 has 15 amino acids. CDR3 residues: CASSYSSGGSYEQYF. The CDR3 DNA sequence: TGTGCCAGCAGTTACTCGAGCGGGGGGAGTTACGAGCAGTACTTC.

This rearrangement joins TRBV7-2 to TRBJ2-1; 11 bases line up with TRBD2. This CDR3 is 16 amino acids long. Losses at the gene ends were 7 bases for V and 2 bases for J; bases not matched to a gene: 7. Germline CDR1 SGHTA, CDR2 FQGNSA. CDR3 in DNA: TGTGCCAGCACCTTTAGCGGGGGGGTTACCTACAATGAGCAGTTCTTC. Protein sequence: CASTFSGGVTYNEQFF.

The chain couples TRBV12-3 or TRBV12-4 to TRBJ1-2, with 10 bases fitting TRBD1. The CDR3 covers 12 residues. J was trimmed by 6 bases and V by 6 bases; bases with no gene match: 1. This CDR3 is CASRGTGDGYTF. Written as DNA, the CDR3 is TGTGCCAGCAGGGGGACAGGGGATGGCTACACCTTC.

The chain is built from TRBV14 and TRBJ2-5, with 8 nucleotides matching TRBD2. CDR1 SGHDN and CDR2 FVKESK come from the germline V gene. With 3 bases clipped from V and 1 base from J, the junction kept 1 base outside the gene matches. CDR3 size: 14 residues. This chain's CDR3 is CASSQRGVQETQYF. Here the CDR3 DNA reads TGTGCCAGCAGCCAGCGGGGGGTCCAAGAGACCCAGTACTTC.

The gene calls are TRBV19 and TRBJ2-2; 8 bases align to TRBD2. Germline values: CDR1 LNHDA, CDR2 SQIVND (reference sequence). This CDR3 spans 19 amino acids. J gave up 0 bases and V 3 bases, and 12 bases lay outside the gene matches. CDR3 sequence: CASSISVAAGGSNTGELFF. The CDR3 nucleotides read TGTGCCAGTAGTATCTCGGTCGCGGCGGGGGGTTCGAACACCGGGGAGCTGTTTTTT.

This chain connects TRBV6-5 to TRBJ1-2, with D possibly matching TRBD1 (6 bases). Trimming left V 0 bases short and J 3 bases short, with 11 bases between. Looked up from germline, CDR1 is MNHEY and CDR2 is SVGAGI. The CDR3 totals 15 residues. The CDR3 protein is CASSYSGGGDYGYTF. CDR3 bases: TGTGCCAGCAGTTACTCAGGAGGGGGGGACTATGGCTACACCTTC.

The CDR3 DNA sequence: TGTGCCAGCAGCTTTGGACAGGAGAACACTGAAGCTTTCTTT. It translates to CASSFGQENTEAFF. This rearrangement joins TRBV6-5 to TRBJ1-1; 7 nucleotides match TRBD1. The trim removed 6 bases at V and 1 base at J, leaving 5 bases unmatched. This CDR3 is built from 14 residues. The V gene's germline CDR1 is MNHEY and CDR2 SVGAGI.

DNA for the CDR3: TGTGCCAGCAGCGGGACAGGGGGCTTCTATGGCTACACCTTC. It translates to CASSGTGGFYGYTF. The V gene is TRBV9, the J gene TRBJ1-2; 11 nucleotides line up with TRBD1. V was pared by 3 bases and J by 4 bases, with 2 bases of the junction left unmatched. Germline values: CDR1 SGDLS, CDR2 YYNGEE. There are 14 residues in the CDR3.

The chain carries TRBV5-1 and TRBJ1-2; 9 nucleotides align to TRBD1. CDR3 length equals 15 residues. V shed 4 bases and J 6 bases; nucleotides not matched to a gene: 10. Germline CDR1 and CDR2: SGHRS and YFSETQ. The CDR3 region is CASSPRGTGQNGYTF. The CDR3 DNA is TGCGCCAGCAGCCCAAGGGGGACAGGGCAGAATGGCTACACCTTC. The entire variable domain, with the rest obtained from reference TRBV5-1 and TRBJ1-2, is as follows: KAGVTQTPRYLIKTRGQQVTLSCSPISGHRSVSWYQQTPGQGLQFLFEYFSETQRNKGNFPGRFSGRQFSNSRSEMNVSTLELGDSALYLCASSPRGTGQNGYTFGSGTRLTVV.

V gene TRBV7-9 combines with J gene TRBJ2-3; no reliable D call. The V gene lost 0 bases and the J gene lost 2 bases, with 6 bases spanning the gap. Germline V CDR1 and CDR2: SEHNR, FQNEAQ (reference sequence). This CDR3 contains 14 residues. CDR3 in DNA: TGTGCCAGCAGCTTAGCACAGATCACAGATACGCAGTATTTT. Its protein product is CASSLAQITDTQYF.

The gene calls are TRBV5-6 and TRBJ1-2, with no clear D. Germline loops: CDR1 SGHDT, CDR2 YYEEEE. Trimming shortened V by 4 bases and J by 7 bases, and 23 bases separated the two germline ends. The length of the CDR3 is 16 residues. CDR3 amino acids: CASSPGQRLLSGGYTF. The CDR3 DNA reads TGTGCCAGCAGCCCCGGTCAACGGTTACTTTCGGGTGGCTACACCTTC.

The chain's CDR3 is CASSWGGGGADTQYF. The CDR3 coding sequence is TGCGCCAGCAGCTGGGGAGGTGGGGGAGCAGATACGCAGTATTTT. This chain joins TRBV5-1 and TRBJ2-3; maybe TRBD2 (6 bases). This CDR3 has 15 residues. The V end was cut by 3 bases, the J end by 4 bases, with 15 bases between. Germline V CDR1 and CDR2: SGHRS, YFSETQ.